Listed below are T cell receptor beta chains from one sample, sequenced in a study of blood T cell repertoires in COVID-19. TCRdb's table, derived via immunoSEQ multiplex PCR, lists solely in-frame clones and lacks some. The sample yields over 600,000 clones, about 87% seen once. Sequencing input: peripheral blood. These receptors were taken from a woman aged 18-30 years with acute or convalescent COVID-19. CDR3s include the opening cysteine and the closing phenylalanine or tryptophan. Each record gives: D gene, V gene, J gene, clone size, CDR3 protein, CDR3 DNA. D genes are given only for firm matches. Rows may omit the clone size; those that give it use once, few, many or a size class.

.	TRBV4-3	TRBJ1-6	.	CASSQDRWGGKDSPLHF	TGCGCCAGCAGCCAAGATAGGTGGGGGGGCAAGGATTCACCCCTCCACTTT
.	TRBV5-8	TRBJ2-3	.	CAATGLEIYSTDTQYF	TGTGCCGCCACGGGACTCGAGATTTATAGCACAGATACGCAGTATTTT
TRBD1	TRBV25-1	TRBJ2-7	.	CASSRGTGVYNEQYF	TGTGCCAGCAGCCGCGGGACAGGGGTTTACAACGAGCAGTACTTC
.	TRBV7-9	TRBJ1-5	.	CASSLVGSNQPQHF	TGTGCCAGCAGCTTAGTGGGCAGCAATCAGCCCCAGCATTTT
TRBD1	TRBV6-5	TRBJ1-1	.	CASSYKGQVGTEAFF	TGTGCCAGCAGTTACAAGGGACAGGTGGGGACTGAAGCTTTCTTT
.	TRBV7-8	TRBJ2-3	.	CAILIGGTDTQYF	TGTGCCATCCTAATCGGGGGCACAGATACGCAGTATTTT
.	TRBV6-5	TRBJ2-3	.	CASRRDTDTQYF	TGTGCCAGCAGGAGGGACACAGATACGCAGTATTTT
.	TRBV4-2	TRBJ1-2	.	CASSQEGLANYGYTF	TGTGCCAGCAGCCAAGAGGGCTTAGCTAACTATGGCTACACCTTC
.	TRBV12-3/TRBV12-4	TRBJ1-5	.	CASRTDLNQPQHF	TGTGCCAGCCGGACAGATCTTAATCAGCCCCAGCATTTT
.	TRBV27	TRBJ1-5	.	CASSFSLSNQPQHF	TGTGCCAGCAGTTTTTCATTGAGCAATCAGCCCCAGCATTTT
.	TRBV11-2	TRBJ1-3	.	CASGPISGNTIYF	TGTGCCAGCGGGCCGATCTCTGGAAACACCATATATTTT
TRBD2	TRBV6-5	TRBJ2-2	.	CASTGGVNTGELFF	TGTGCCAGCACGGGGGGGGTGAACACCGGGGAGCTGTTTTTT
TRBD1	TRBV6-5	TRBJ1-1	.	CASTIQDRVNTEAFF	TGTGCCAGCACCATACAGGACAGGGTGAACACTGAAGCTTTCTTT
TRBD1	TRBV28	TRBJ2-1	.	CASSQLGTDYNEQFF	TGTGCCAGCAGCCAGCTCGGGACAGACTACAATGAGCAGTTCTTC
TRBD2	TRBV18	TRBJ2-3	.	CASSPASGAPTDTQYF	TGTGCCAGCTCACCGGCCAGCGGGGCCCCCACAGATACGCAGTATTTT
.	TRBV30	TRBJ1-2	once	CAWSAELYGYTF	TGTGCCTGGAGTGCCGAGCTGTATGGCTACACCTTC
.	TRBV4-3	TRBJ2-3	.	CASSQDGQGLDTQYF	TGCGCCAGCAGCCAAGACGGGCAGGGGTTGGATACGCAGTATTTT
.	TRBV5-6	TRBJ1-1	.	CASIRGRKAFF	TGTGCCAGCATCCGGGGAAGGAAAGCTTTCTTT
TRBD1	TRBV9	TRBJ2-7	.	CASSKTGTGSSYEQYF	TGTGCCAGCAGCAAGACCGGGACAGGGAGCTCCTACGAGCAGTACTTC
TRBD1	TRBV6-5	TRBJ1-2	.	CASKDSGGIGGYTF	TGTGCCAGCAAAGACTCAGGGGGGATAGGCGGCTACACCTTC
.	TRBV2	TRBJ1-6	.	CASSDYSSYNSPLHF	TGTGCCAGCAGTGATTATAGCTCCTATAATTCACCCCTCCACTTT
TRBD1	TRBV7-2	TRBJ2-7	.	CASSFFQGAGEQYF	TGTGCCAGCAGCTTTTTTCAGGGGGCCGGGGAGCAGTACTTC
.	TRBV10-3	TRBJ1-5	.	CAISGGGRQPQHF	TGTGCCATCAGTGGGGGGGGGCGTCAGCCCCAGCATTTT
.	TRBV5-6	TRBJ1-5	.	CASSLAGVDSNQPQHF	TGTGCCAGCAGCTTGGCGGGGGTGGATAGCAATCAGCCCCAGCATTTT
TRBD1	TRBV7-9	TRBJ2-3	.	CASSFRQGGTDTQYF	TGTGCCAGCAGCTTTAGACAGGGGGGAACAGATACGCAGTATTTT
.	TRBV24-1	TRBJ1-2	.	CATSSGVPYGYTF	TGTGCCACCTCCTCCGGGGTCCCCTATGGCTACACCTTC
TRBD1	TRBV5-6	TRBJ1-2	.	CASSPGQNYGYTF	TGTGCCAGCAGCCCGGGACAGAACTATGGCTACACCTTC
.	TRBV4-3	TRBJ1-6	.	CASSQTTLNSPLHF	TGCGCCAGCAGCCAAACAACGCTGAATTCACCCCTCCACTTT
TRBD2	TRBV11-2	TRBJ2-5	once	CASSSDSGGGETQYF	TGTGCCAGCAGCTCTGATAGCGGGGGGGGAGAGACCCAGTACTTC
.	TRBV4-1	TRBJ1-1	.	CASRGPNTEAFF	TGCGCCAGCAGGGGGCCCAACACTGAAGCTTTCTTT
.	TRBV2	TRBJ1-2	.	CASSEGEDYYGYTF	TGTGCCAGCAGTGAAGGAGAGGATTACTATGGCTACACCTTC
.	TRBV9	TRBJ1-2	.	CASSPGREGGNYGYTF	TGTGCCAGCAGCCCGGGACGGGAGGGAGGGAACTATGGCTACACCTTC
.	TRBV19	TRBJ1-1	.	CASSNYRVSAEAFF	TGTGCCAGTAGTAACTACAGGGTATCCGCCGAAGCTTTCTTT
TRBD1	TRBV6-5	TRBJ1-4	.	CASSYAGTVNEKLFF	TGTGCCAGCAGTTACGCCGGGACAGTTAATGAAAAACTGTTTTTT
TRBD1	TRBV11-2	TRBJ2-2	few	CASSPGTGRSGELFF	TGTGCCAGCAGCCCAGGGACAGGTCGTAGCGGGGAGCTGTTTTTT
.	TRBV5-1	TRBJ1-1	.	CASSLVGGVNTEAFF	TGCGCCAGCAGCTTGGTTGGGGGGGTGAACACTGAAGCTTTCTTT